A single T cell receptor beta chain is shown here with its context. Collection occurred without any documented infections or immune events in donors. This sample is part of a study of identifying expanded T cells in peripheral blood. Losses at the gene ends were 0 bases for V and 4 bases for J; bases not matched to a gene: 7. From germline, CDR1 is MGHRA and CDR2 YSYEKL. This CDR3 spans 16 amino acids. The method was immunoSEQ multiplex PCR; TCRdb's version includes in-frame clones alone and lacks a portion of them. In the table there are approximately 100,000 clones, 88% of which are singletons. The sequencing input was blood. The receptor was isolated from a person aged 18 to 75 in good health. This rearrangement joins TRBV4-1 to TRBJ2-5; 8 bases fit TRBD2. The DNA for the CDR3 is TGCGCCAGCAGCCAAGAGGGACTAGTCGGGTTAGAGACCCAGTACTTC. Protein product: CASSQEGLVGLETQYF.